Reported below is one T cell receptor beta chain. Its antigen is not identified. The CDR3 runs to 16 residues. Germline values: CDR1 LGHNA, CDR2 YSLEER. V was pared by 1 base and J by 4 bases, with 14 bases between. Sequencing used immunoSEQ multiplex PCR; TCRdb keeps in-frame clones, though not all of them. In the table there are almost 700,000 clones, about 91% of which are singletons. These data belong to a study of shared clonotypes between healthy human individuals. Naive CD8 isolation took CD45RO-negative cells positively selected for CCR7 and excluded terminally differentiated effector memory CD45RA+ cells. Study-wide points: It was the non-shared clonotypes that had lower generation probabilities than clonotypes shared by all four donors. Collection of samples was limited to blood; tissue repertoires likely differ.

This receptor was obtained from a young man in good health. The gene calls are TRBV4-3 and TRBJ2-1; D may be TRBD2 (6 bases). Sequenced: naive CD8+ T cells sorted from blood. CDR3 residues: CASSQGTGVRYNEQFF. In DNA form, the CDR3 reads TGCGCCAGCAGCCAAGGTACGGGAGTGCGATACAATGAGCAGTTCTTC.